This T cell receptor beta chain was captured in a study of blood T cell repertoires in COVID-19 (dated by TCRdb to 2020 to 2021). As for the study more broadly: Samples from collaborators originated in the United States, Italy and Spain and spanned both the acute and convalescent phases of COVID-19. The repertoires were released in a freely available public database meant as a resource for research on the immune response to SARS-CoV-2. The material from the prospective study consisted of cDNA or gDNA derived from T cells, B-cell-depleted T cells, or PBMCs. Where HLA class I and class II types were available, the types were taken from metadata supplied by the sample provider, not from assay-based typing. Deeply sampled blood TCRbeta repertoires from subjects exposed to, actively infected with, or recovered from COVID-19 were included in the dataset. The sample metadata nearly always contained a de-identified subject ID, COVID-19 status, age in years and sex. The samples were drawn from the first 160 participants of the ongoing ImmuneRACE study and from 1,254 subjects provided by 6 global collaborators. What the study reported, not specific to this receptor: The quantity of clinical and demographic metadata differed by source and by participant and was supplied without curation.

Details on this clone: The target of this receptor is not known. Base qualities are not at hand, and no much larger clone is one base apart.

The immunoSEQ Assay, a bias-controlled multiplex PCR, was used to amplify TCRbeta CDR3 regions from genomic DNA. The source study handled its data this way. Within the assay, amplification of reference gene primers was used to estimate how many nucleated cells each sample contained. Sequence reads were collapsed and filtered to measure the absolute abundance of every unique TCRbeta CDR3 rearrangement. For each sample, productive Simpson clonality was calculated as the square root of Simpson's diversity index across productive rearrangements. What TCRdb holds here is the immuneACCESS table cut down to in-frame rearrangements. Part of the clones is not present; checked against another copy, under half of the missing clones reflect an unresolved V gene, and the others are unexplained. Clonal size and the V and J genes are those of that table, whereas D and trimming came from the DNA. This sample comprises 220,000 or so clones, more than 75% of them detected only once. Together, the top ten hold 8% to 9% of the sample.

At one collaborating source in Seattle, patients were enrolled during active infection and were followed longitudinally through the course of disease. Collaborating institutions collected whole blood in K2EDTA tubes following their own protocols. Collaborator samples were shipped for TCRbeta analysis as frozen whole blood, isolated PBMCs, or DNA extracted from either sample type. V is clipped by 3 bases and J by 8 bases, and the sequence between their germline boundaries is 15 bases long. The germline V gene encodes CDR1 SGDLS and CDR2 YYNGEE. The CDR3 numbers 15 residues from cysteine through phenylalanine. The entry retains the CDR3 DNA only, 45 bases that are in frame from base 1.

The sequence derives from a woman older than 75 with COVID-19, enrolled during active disease. The chain is encoded by TRBV9 joined to TRBJ1-6; TRBD1 could be the D gene, as 6 bases match. The sequencing sample was made of peripheral blood. CDR3 protein: CASSARTRQDSPLHF. The nucleotide sequence is given as TGTGCCAGCAGCGCTAGAACTCGACAGGATTCACCCCTCCACTTT.